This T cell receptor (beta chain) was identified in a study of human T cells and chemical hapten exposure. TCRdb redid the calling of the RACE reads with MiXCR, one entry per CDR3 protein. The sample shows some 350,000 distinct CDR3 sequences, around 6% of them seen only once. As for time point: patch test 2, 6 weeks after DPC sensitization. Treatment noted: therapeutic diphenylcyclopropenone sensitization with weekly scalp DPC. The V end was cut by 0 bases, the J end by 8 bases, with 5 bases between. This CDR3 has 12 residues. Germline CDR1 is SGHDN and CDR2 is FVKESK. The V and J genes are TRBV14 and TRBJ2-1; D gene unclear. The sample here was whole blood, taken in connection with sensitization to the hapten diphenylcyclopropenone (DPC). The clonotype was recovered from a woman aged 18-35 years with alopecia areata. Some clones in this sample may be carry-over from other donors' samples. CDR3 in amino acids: CASSQDRDEQFF. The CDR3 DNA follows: TGTGCCAGCAGCCAAGATCGGGATGAGCAGTTCTTC.